The sequence of this T cell receptor beta chain was determined in a study of T cell responses to AZD1222 COVID-19 vaccine. About this clone itself: The antigen is not known.

Sequencing used immunoSEQ multiplex PCR; TCRdb keeps in-frame clones, though not all of them. Of more than 120,000 clones listed, roughly 92% are singletons. CDR3 length equals 12 residues. V was cut by 8 bases and J by 7 bases, with 11 bases left in between. The V gene's germline CDR1 is MNHEY and CDR2 SVGAGI. Second-dose schedules of about 4 or about 12 weeks were combined. Findings and limits, study-wide: Donors skewed white British and female; clonal diversity was possibly underestimated. The peak T cell response came first, and repertoires were sampled only after it.

The V and J genes are TRBV6-5 and TRBJ1-4, with D maybe TRBD1 (5 bases). The sequencing here drew on peripheral blood, taken 28 days after the second AZD1222 dose. The sequence was obtained from an adult who received the AZD1222 COVID-19 vaccine. CDR3 nucleotides: TGTGCCAGCGTCGGTGGGGGTGAAAAACTGTTTTTT. Translation gives CASVGGGEKLFF.